This T cell receptor beta chain stems from a study of blood T cells in healthy people across ages. Study results and limitations: Shifts in expanded clonotypes may have been confounded by donor CMV status, which was unknown.

Per sample, extraction of total RNA gave at least 6 micrograms in every case. Points on this clonotype: Its antigen is not identified.

Germline CDR1 DFQATT, CDR2 SNEGSKA (reference sequence). The CDR3 runs to 15 residues. With 5 bases removed from V and 1 base from J, the gap between germline ends came to 17 bases. A second PCR of about 7 to 11 cycles used a sample-barcoded 5' primer and a J-beta primer mix. TCRdb analysed the 5' RACE reads with MiXCR anew, one entry per CDR3 protein. The repertoire holds 1,500,000 or so distinct CDR3 sequences, around 59% seen once, with over 6.5% in the top ten. The chain recombines TRBV20-1 with TRBJ1-1; a weak D match, TRBD1 (5 bases). This TCR was sampled from a man younger than 35 in good health. The sequencing sample was made of blood. CDR3 DNA: TGCAGTGCTTGGGGGGAGGGGCACCCGAACACTGAAGCTTTCTTT. This sequence encodes CSAWGEGHPNTEAFF.